This passage covers 9 T cell receptor beta chains from one sample sequenced in a study of T-cell reconstitution after alpha-beta-depleted transplantation in children. Unique molecular identifiers were incorporated during preparation of the TCRbeta library. TCRdb itself ran the PCR reads through MiXCR, one entry per CDR3 protein. The sample gives 15,000 to 20,000 distinct CDR3 sequences, around 4.9% of which show up once; roughly 7.1% is in the top ten. The material sequenced was PBMCs, taken before TCRalphabeta/CD19-depleted stem cell transplant. These TCRs come from a boy younger than 18 with acute lymphoblastic leukemia, due to receive a stem cell transplant.

This clonotype was detected many times. CDR3 DNA: TGTGCCAGCGTGAAAGGGACAGGGAGCTACGAGCAGTACTTC. This gives the protein CASVKGTGSYEQYF. This chain connects TRBV25-1 to TRBJ2-7; TRBD1 aligns across 9 bases. The length of the CDR3 is 14 residues. Germline trimming cut 8 bases from V and 3 bases from J; bases unmatched to any gene: 8. Germline CDR1 reads MGHDK; CDR2 reads SYGVNS.

This clonotype was counted many times. The chain uses TRBV9 and TRBJ1-1, with D perhaps TRBD1 (5 bases). V was trimmed by 2 bases and J by 6 bases, leaving 11 bases between them. Germline V CDR1 and CDR2: SGDLS, YYNGEE. This CDR3 is built from 13 residues. The CDR3 reads CASSVSQDSEAFF. CDR3 nucleotide sequence: TGTGCCAGCAGCGTTTCACAGGACTCTGAAGCTTTCTTT.

This clonotype was detected many times. The chain is built from TRBV6-5 and TRBJ2-3; D possibly corresponds to TRBD1 (5 bases). The V end was cut by 2 bases, the J end by 1 base, with 16 bases between. The CDR3 loop spans 17 amino acids. The germline V gene encodes CDR1 MNHEY and CDR2 SVGAGI. DNA for the CDR3: TGTGCCAGCAGTTACCAAATCAGGGTTGACGGCACAGATACGCAGTATTTT. This encodes CASSYQIRVDGTDTQYF.

The rearrangement joins TRBV20-1 to TRBJ2-1; TRBD2 agrees at 10 bases. J lost 7 bases, V lost 7 bases, and 25 bases had no gene match. In germline, CDR1 is DFQATT, CDR2 SNEGSKA (reference sequence). The CDR3 sequence is 19 residues long. CDR3 sequence: CSGNTPGLAGVWGRNEQFF. CDR3 sequence (DNA): TGCAGTGGGAATACTCCGGGCCTAGCGGGAGTATGGGGACGAAATGAGCAGTTCTTC.

This clonotype showed up many times. The gene calls are TRBV20-1 and TRBJ2-3, with D unresolved. The CDR3 runs 16 residues. V was pared by 6 bases and J by 0 bases, with 19 bases between. Germline loops: CDR1 DFQATT, CDR2 SNEGSKA (reference sequence). CDR3 residues: CSAYDPRRTSTDTQYF. CDR3 in DNA: TGCAGTGCCTATGACCCCCGGAGAACTAGCACAGATACGCAGTATTTT.

The sample holds many counts of this clonotype. The chain couples TRBV5-6 to TRBJ2-5; D not resolved. This CDR3 is 15 amino acids long. The germline gives CDR1 SGHDT, CDR2 YYEEEE. Trimming removed 1 base at V and 2 bases at J, with 12 bases between. The CDR3 loop reads CASSLWLGSQETQYF. The CDR3 region has the DNA TGTGCCAGCAGCTTGTGGCTTGGCAGTCAAGAGACCCAGTACTTC.

Many counts were recorded for this clonotype. This sequence joins TRBV15 and TRBJ1-5; a weak D match, TRBD1 (6 bases). Trimming stripped 2 bases from V and 5 bases from J, with 13 bases between. The CDR3 loop spans 15 amino acids. Germline V gene data show CDR1 as LNHNV and CDR2 as YYDKDF (reference sequence). Here the CDR3 reads CATSRSPRGDQPQHF. In DNA form, the CDR3 reads TGTGCCACCAGCAGATCCCCCAGGGGCGATCAGCCCCAGCATTTT.

This clonotype was counted at least ten times. This chain links TRBV20-1 with TRBJ1-2; D unclear. Trimming stripped 4 bases from V and 2 bases from J, with 8 bases between. Germline lookup yields CDR1 DFQATT and CDR2 SNEGSKA (reference sequence). The CDR3 consists of 12 residues. This CDR3 is CSAIRVNYGYTF. DNA for the CDR3: TGCAGTGCTATTAGGGTGAACTATGGCTACACCTTC.

This clonotype was recorded many times. The chain uses TRBV20-1 and TRBJ1-5, with D possibly being TRBD1 (5 bases). Trimming took off 6 bases at V and 3 bases at J, with 15 bases between the two ends. CDR1 and CDR2 from the germline V gene are DFQATT and SNEGSKA (reference sequence). The CDR3 contains 14 residues. CDR3 amino acids: CSAPGGDHNQPQHF. In DNA, the CDR3 is TGCAGTGCCCCGGGGGGGGACCACAATCAGCCCCAGCATTTT.